These T cell receptor beta chains were read from a single sample in a study of T-cell reconstitution after alpha-beta-depleted transplantation in children. MiXCR, applied by TCRdb to the PCR reads, yields one record per CDR3 protein. This table holds hundreds of thousands of distinct CDR3 sequences, around 15% found once. The specimen comprised PBMCs, mostly from graft donor cells, sampled 360 days after TCRalphabeta/CD19-depleted stem cell transplant. These receptors were taken from a male patient aged 10-17 years who had a stem cell transplant for acute lymphoblastic leukemia, so the T cells may come from the graft donor. The CDR3 runs from the conserved cysteine through the conserved F or W. The order of the fields is J gene, D gene, V gene, clone size, CDR3 protein, CDR3 DNA. The D gene is left open where the match is weak. Clone size, where shown, is once, few, many, or a class for clones that have expanded.

j_gene: TRBJ2-3; d_gene: TRBD2; v_gene: TRBV11-1; abundance: -; CDR3aa: CASSPYSGREADTQYF; CDR3nt: TGTGCCAGCAGCCCCTATAGCGGGAGGGAGGCAGATACGCAGTATTTT
j_gene: TRBJ2-1; d_gene: -; v_gene: TRBV10-3; abundance: many; CDR3aa: CAISESSRERYEQFF; CDR3nt: TGTGCCATCAGTGAGTCGTCGCGGGAAAGGTATGAGCAGTTCTTC
j_gene: TRBJ2-5; d_gene: -; v_gene: TRBV7-9; abundance: many; CDR3aa: CASTLRTLQETQYF; CDR3nt: TGTGCCAGCACCCTTCGGACCTTACAAGAGACCCAGTACTTC
j_gene: TRBJ2-2; d_gene: -; v_gene: TRBV20-1; abundance: -; CDR3aa: CSHPLPVPTGELFF; CDR3nt: TGCTCCCACCCTCTTCCGGTTCCGACCGGGGAGCTGTTTTTT
j_gene: TRBJ2-3; d_gene: TRBD2; v_gene: TRBV29-1; abundance: -; CDR3aa: CSAPGIAGEADTQYF; CDR3nt: TGCAGCGCCCCCGGGATCGCGGGAGAGGCAGATACGCAGTATTTT
j_gene: TRBJ2-5; d_gene: TRBD2; v_gene: TRBV7-9; abundance: -; CDR3aa: CASSFASGRETQYF; CDR3nt: TGTGCCAGCAGCTTCGCTAGCGGGAGAGAGACCCAGTACTTC
j_gene: TRBJ2-7; d_gene: TRBD2; v_gene: TRBV9; abundance: few; CDR3aa: CASSTLAGGADEQYF; CDR3nt: TGTGCCAGCAGCACCCTAGCGGGGGGGGCTGACGAGCAGTACTTC
j_gene: TRBJ2-1; d_gene: -; v_gene: TRBV13; abundance: -; CDR3aa: CASAGLVNEQFF; CDR3nt: TGTGCCAGCGCCGGACTTGTTAATGAGCAGTTCTTC
j_gene: TRBJ2-1; d_gene: TRBD2; v_gene: TRBV5-4; abundance: -; CDR3aa: CASSLRLAGFNEQFF; CDR3nt: TGTGCCAGCAGCTTGCGACTAGCGGGATTCAATGAGCAGTTCTTC
j_gene: TRBJ2-1; d_gene: TRBD1; v_gene: TRBV20-1; abundance: few; CDR3aa: CSATPTGGIDNEQFF; CDR3nt: TGCAGTGCTACCCCGACAGGGGGCATCGACAATGAGCAGTTCTTC
j_gene: TRBJ2-1; d_gene: TRBD1; v_gene: TRBV5-1; abundance: -; CDR3aa: CASSLGPGTGAYNEQFF; CDR3nt: TGCGCCAGCAGCTTGGGGCCCGGGACAGGGGCCTACAATGAGCAGTTCTTC
j_gene: TRBJ2-3; d_gene: -; v_gene: TRBV24-1; abundance: few; CDR3aa: CATGVRTSPGTQYF; CDR3nt: TGTGCCACCGGGGTAAGGACTTCACCAGGTACGCAGTATTTT
j_gene: TRBJ2-7; d_gene: TRBD2; v_gene: TRBV27; abundance: -; CDR3aa: CASSLLAGVILGEQYF; CDR3nt: TGTGCCAGCAGTTTATTAGCGGGAGTTATACTAGGGGAGCAGTACTTC
j_gene: TRBJ2-5; d_gene: -; v_gene: TRBV29-1; abundance: -; CDR3aa: CSHAAGGNQETQYF; CDR3nt: TGCAGCCATGCTGCCGGCGGAAACCAAGAGACCCAGTACTTC
j_gene: TRBJ2-3; d_gene: -; v_gene: TRBV9; abundance: few; CDR3aa: CASSVAGPSTDTQYF; CDR3nt: TGTGCCAGCAGCGTTGCGGGACCTAGCACAGATACGCAGTATTTT
j_gene: TRBJ1-4; d_gene: TRBD1; v_gene: TRBV6-1; abundance: few; CDR3aa: CASSPGQPTFNEKLFF; CDR3nt: TGTGCCAGCAGCCCGGGACAGCCTACCTTCAATGAAAAACTGTTTTTT
j_gene: TRBJ2-5; d_gene: -; v_gene: TRBV5-5; abundance: -; CDR3aa: CASSRIQETQYF; CDR3nt: TGTGCCAGCAGCCGGATCCAAGAGACCCAGTACTTC